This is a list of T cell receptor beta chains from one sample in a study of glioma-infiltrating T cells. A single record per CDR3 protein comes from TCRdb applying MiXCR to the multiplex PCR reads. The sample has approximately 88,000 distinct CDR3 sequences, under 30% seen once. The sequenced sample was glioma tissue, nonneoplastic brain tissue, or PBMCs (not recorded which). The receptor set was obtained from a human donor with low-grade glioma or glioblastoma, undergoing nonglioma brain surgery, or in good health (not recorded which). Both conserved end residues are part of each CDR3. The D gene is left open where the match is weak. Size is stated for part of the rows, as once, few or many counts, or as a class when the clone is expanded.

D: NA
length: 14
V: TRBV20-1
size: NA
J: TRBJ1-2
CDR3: CSARERAANYGYTF
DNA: TGCAGTGCTAGAGAAAGAGCAGCTAACTATGGCTACACCTTC

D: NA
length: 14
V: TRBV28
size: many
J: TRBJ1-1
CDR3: CASSLATVYTEAFF
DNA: TGTGCCAGCAGTTTAGCGACAGTCTACACTGAAGCTTTCTTT

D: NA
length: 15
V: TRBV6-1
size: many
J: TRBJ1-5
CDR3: CASSEVGRANQPQHF
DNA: TGTGCCAGCAGTGAAGTCGGCAGGGCAAATCAGCCCCAGCATTTT

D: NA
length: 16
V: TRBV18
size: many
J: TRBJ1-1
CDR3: CASSPPAGAFRTEAFF
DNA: TGTGCCAGCTCACCACCGGCAGGGGCATTTCGCACTGAAGCTTTCTTT

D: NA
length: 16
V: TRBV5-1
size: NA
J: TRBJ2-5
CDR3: CASSLGDVKDQETQYF
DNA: TGCGCCAGCAGCTTGGGGGACGTGAAGGACCAAGAGACCCAGTACTTC

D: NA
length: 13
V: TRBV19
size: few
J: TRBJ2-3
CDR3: CASSPRTGDTQYF
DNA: TGTGCCAGTAGTCCCAGGACCGGGGATACGCAGTATTTT

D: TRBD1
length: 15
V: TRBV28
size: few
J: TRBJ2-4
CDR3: CASSPPGQGKNIQYF
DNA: TGTGCCAGCAGTCCCCCGGGACAGGGAAAAAACATTCAGTACTTC

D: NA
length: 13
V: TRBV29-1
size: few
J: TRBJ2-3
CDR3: CSVDRPPTDTQYF
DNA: TGCAGCGTAGACAGGCCACCCACAGATACGCAGTATTTT

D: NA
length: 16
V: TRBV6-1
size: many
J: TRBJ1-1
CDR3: CASKLSARGLNTEAFF
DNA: TGTGCCAGCAAGTTGTCGGCCAGGGGACTGAACACTGAAGCTTTCTTT

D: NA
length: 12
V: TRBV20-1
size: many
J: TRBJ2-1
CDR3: CSARDVRAEQFF
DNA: TGCAGTGCTAGAGACGTCAGGGCAGAGCAGTTCTTC

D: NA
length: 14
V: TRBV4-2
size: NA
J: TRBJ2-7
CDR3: CASSQSSLSEEQYF
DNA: TGTGCCAGCAGCCAATCTTCATTGTCGGAGGAGCAGTACTTC

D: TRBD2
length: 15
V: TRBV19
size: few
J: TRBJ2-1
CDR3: CASSAGGGMGDEQFF
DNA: TGTGCCAGTAGTGCGGGCGGGGGTATGGGCGATGAGCAGTTCTTC

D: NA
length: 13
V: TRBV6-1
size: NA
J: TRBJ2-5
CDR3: CVISAVGDETQYF
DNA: TGTGTAATCAGTGCCGTAGGGGATGAGACCCAGTACTTC

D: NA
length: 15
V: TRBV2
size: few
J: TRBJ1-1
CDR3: CASSSWAPGGTEAFF
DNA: TGTGCCAGCAGCTCCTGGGCTCCCGGGGGCACTGAAGCTTTCTTT

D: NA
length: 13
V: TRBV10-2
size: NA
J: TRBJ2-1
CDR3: CASSRFLDPEQFF
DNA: TGCGCCAGCAGTAGGTTTTTGGACCCTGAGCAGTTCTTC

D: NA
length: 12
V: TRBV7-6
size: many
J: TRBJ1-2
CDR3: CASSPRGGGYTF
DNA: TGTGCCAGCAGCCCAAGGGGGGGGGGCTACACCTTC

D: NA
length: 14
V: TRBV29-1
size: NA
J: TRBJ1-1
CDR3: CSVDDRGQNTEAFF
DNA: TGCAGCGTTGATGACAGAGGCCAGAACACTGAAGCTTTCTTT

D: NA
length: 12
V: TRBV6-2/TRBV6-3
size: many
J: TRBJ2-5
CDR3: CASSFFGETQYF
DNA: TGTGCCAGCAGTTTTTTTGGAGAGACCCAGTACTTC

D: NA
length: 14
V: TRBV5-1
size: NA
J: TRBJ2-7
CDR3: CASSLGLTNYEQYF
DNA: TGCGCCAGCAGCCTAGGACTAACAAATTACGAGCAGTACTTC

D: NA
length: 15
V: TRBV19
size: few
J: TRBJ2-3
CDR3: CASSLTGFRTDTQYF
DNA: TGTGCCAGTAGCTTGACGGGGTTCCGCACAGATACGCAGTATTTT

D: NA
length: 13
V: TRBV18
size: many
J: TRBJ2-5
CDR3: CASRLAGEETQYF
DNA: TGTGCCAGCAGATTGGCAGGGGAAGAGACCCAGTACTTC

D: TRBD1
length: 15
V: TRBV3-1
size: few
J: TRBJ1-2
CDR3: CASSQWQGENYGYTF
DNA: TGTGCCAGCAGCCAATGGCAGGGGGAGAACTATGGCTACACCTTC

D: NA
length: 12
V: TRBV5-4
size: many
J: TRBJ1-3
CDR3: CASSLDGNTIYF
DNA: TGTGCCAGCAGCTTGGATGGAAACACCATATATTTT

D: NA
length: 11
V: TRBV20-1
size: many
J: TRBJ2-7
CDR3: CSARENHEQYF
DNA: TGCAGTGCTAGAGAAAACCACGAGCAGTACTTC

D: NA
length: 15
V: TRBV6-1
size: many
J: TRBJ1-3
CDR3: CASSEEEGTGNTIYF
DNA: TGTGCCAGCAGTGAAGAGGAGGGGACTGGAAACACCATATATTTT

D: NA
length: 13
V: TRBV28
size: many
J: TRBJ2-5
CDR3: CASEDSYQETQYF
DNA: TGTGCCAGCGAAGACAGTTACCAAGAGACCCAGTACTTC

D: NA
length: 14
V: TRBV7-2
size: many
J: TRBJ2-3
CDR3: CASSGLALTDTQYF
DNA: TGTGCCTCATCGGGGCTAGCCCTCACAGATACGCAGTATTTT

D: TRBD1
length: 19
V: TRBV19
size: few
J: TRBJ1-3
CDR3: CASTTLTGLLGVSGNTIYF
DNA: TGTGCCAGTACTACTCTGACAGGGCTTCTCGGCGTCTCTGGAAACACCATATATTTT

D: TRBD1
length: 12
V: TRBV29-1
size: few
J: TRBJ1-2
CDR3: CSVEDSGGGYTF
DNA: TGCAGCGTTGAAGATTCAGGGGGCGGCTACACCTTC